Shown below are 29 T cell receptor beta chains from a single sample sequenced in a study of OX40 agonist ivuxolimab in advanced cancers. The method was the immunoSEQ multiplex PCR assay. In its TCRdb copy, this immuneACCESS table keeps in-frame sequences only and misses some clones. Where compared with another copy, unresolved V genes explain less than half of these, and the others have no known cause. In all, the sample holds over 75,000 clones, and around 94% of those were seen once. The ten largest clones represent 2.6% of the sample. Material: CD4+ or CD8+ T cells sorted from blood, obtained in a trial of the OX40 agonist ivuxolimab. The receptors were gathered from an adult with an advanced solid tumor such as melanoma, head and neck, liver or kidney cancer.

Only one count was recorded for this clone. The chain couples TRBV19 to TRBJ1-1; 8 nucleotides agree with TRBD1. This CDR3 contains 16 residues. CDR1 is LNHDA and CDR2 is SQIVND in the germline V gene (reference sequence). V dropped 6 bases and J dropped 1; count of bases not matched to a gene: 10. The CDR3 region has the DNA TGTGCCAGTAGCTATGGACAGGGTCAGTGGAACACTGAAGCTTTCTTT. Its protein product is CASSYGQGQWNTEAFF.

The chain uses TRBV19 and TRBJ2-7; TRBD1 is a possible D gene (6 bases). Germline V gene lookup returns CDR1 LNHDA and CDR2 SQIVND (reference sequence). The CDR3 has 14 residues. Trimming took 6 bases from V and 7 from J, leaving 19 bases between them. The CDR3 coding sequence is TGTGCCAGTAGCCCAGCCGTGAGGGGGTGGGAGCAGTACTTC. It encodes CASSPAVRGWEQYF.

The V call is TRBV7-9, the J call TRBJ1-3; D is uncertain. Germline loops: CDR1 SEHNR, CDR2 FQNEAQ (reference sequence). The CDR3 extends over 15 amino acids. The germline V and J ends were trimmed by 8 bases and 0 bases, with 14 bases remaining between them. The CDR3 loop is CASDLRFPSGNTIYF. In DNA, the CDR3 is TGTGCCAGCGACCTGAGATTCCCCTCTGGAAACACCATATATTTT.

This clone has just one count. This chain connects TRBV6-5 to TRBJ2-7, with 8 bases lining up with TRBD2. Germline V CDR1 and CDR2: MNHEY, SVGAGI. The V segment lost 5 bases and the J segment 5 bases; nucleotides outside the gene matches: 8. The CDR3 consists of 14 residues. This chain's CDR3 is CASSLSSGLDEQYF. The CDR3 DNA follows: TGTGCCAGCAGTCTAAGTTCGGGACTAGACGAGCAGTACTTC.

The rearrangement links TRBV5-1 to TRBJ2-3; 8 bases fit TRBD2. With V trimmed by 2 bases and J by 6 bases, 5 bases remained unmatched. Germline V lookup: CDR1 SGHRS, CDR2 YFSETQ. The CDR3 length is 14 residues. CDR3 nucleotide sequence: TGCGCCAGCAGCTTTGGTCTAGCGGGCGATACGCAGTATTTT. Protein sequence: CASSFGLAGDTQYF.

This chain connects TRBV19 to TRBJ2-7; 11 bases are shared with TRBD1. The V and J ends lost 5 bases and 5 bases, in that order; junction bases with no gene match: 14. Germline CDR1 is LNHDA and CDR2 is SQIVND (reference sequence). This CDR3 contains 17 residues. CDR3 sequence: CASSARRRDRGIHEQYF. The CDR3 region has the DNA TGTGCCAGTAGTGCTCGGAGACGGGACAGGGGGATCCACGAGCAGTACTTC.

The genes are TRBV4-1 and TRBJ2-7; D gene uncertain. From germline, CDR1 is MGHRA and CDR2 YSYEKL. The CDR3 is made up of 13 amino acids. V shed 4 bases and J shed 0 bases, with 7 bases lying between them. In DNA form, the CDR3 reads TGCGCCAGCAGCCTCACTAACTCCTACGAGCAGTACTTC. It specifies CASSLTNSYEQYF.

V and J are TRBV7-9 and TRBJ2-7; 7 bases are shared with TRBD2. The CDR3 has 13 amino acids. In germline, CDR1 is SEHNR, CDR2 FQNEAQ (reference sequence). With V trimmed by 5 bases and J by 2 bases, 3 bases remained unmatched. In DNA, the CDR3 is TGTGCCAGCAGCGGGAGGGTCGCCTACGAGCAGTACTTC. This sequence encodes CASSGRVAYEQYF. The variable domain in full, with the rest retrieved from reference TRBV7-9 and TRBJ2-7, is DTGVSQNPRHKITKRGQNVTFRCDPISEHNRLYWYRQTLGQGPEFLTYFQNEAQLEKSRLLSDRFSAERPKGSFSTLEIQRTEQGDSAMYLCASSGRVAYEQYFGPGTRLTVT.

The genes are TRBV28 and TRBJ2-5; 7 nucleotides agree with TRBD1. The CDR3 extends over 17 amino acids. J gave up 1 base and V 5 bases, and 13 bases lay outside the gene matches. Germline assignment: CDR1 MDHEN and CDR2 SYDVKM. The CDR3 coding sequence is TGTGCCAGCAGTCCCTTTGAAACAAGGGGGCTCCAAGAGACCCAGTACTTC. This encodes CASSPFETRGLQETQYF.

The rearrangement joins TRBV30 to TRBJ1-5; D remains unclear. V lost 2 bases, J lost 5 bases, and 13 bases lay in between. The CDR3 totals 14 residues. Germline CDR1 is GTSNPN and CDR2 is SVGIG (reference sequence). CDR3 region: CAWSSVQNDQPQHF. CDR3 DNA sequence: TGTGCCTGGAGTAGTGTTCAGAACGATCAGCCCCAGCATTTT.

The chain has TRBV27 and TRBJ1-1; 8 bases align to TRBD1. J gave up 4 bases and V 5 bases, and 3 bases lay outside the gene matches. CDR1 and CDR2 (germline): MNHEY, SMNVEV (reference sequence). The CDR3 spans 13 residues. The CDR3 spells CASSTTGATEAFF. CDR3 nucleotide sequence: TGTGCCAGCAGTACGACAGGGGCCACTGAAGCTTTCTTT.

The CDR3 loop is CASSPYSGQGTYEQYF. Here the CDR3 DNA reads TGTGCCAGCAGCCCCTACAGCGGACAGGGAACCTACGAGCAGTACTTC. The chain employs TRBV7-9 and TRBJ2-7; TRBD1 agrees at 8 bases. The CDR3 contains 16 residues. V was pared by 5 bases and J by 2 bases, with 11 bases of the junction left unmatched. Germline V gives CDR1 SEHNR, CDR2 FQNEAQ (reference sequence).

CDR3 protein: CAWSHFTGGTEAFF. CDR3 coding DNA: TGTGCCTGGAGTCATTTTACAGGGGGCACTGAAGCTTTCTTT. The chain uses TRBV30 and TRBJ1-1, with 8 positions matching TRBD1. Germline V gene lookup returns CDR1 GTSNPN and CDR2 SVGIG (reference sequence). The junction had 6 bases not matched to a gene; V was cut back by 2 bases and J by 4 bases. There are 14 residues in the CDR3.

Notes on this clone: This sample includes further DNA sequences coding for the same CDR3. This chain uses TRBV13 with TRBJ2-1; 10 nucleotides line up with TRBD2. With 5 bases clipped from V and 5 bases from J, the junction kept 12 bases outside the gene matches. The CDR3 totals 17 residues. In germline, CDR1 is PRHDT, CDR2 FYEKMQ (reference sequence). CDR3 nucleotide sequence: TGTGCCAGCAGCACCCCACTCCCTAGCGGGGGACACAATGAGCAGTTCTTC. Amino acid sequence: CASSTPLPSGGHNEQFF. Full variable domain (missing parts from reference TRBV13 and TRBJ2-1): AAGVIQSPRHLIKEKRETATLKCYPIPRHDTVYWYQQGPGQDPQFLISFYEKMQSDKGSIPDRFSAQQFSDYHSELNMSSLELGDSALYFCASSTPLPSGGHNEQFFGPGTRLTVL.

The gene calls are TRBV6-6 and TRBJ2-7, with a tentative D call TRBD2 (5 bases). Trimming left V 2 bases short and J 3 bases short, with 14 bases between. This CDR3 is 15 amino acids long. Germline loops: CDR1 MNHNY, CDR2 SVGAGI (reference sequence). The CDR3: CASSYEGSSIYEQYF. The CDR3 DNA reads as TGTGCCAGCAGTTACGAGGGCAGTTCCATCTACGAGCAGTACTTC.

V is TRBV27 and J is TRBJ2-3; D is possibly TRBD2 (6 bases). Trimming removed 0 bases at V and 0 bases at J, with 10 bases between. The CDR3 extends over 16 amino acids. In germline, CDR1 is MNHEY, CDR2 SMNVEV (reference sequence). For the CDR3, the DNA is TGTGCCAGCAGTTTATCGTTCGGGACTAGCACAGATACGCAGTATTTT. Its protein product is CASSLSFGTSTDTQYF.

This CDR3 reads CASSYSGGQETQYF. DNA of the CDR3: TGTGCCAGCAGCTACTCAGGGGGCCAGGAGACCCAGTACTTC. The chain uses TRBV7-6 and TRBJ2-5, with TRBD1 matching over 8 bases. Germline values: CDR1 SGHVS, CDR2 FNYEAQ. The CDR3 has 14 amino acids. V shed 4 bases and J 5 bases; nucleotides not matched to a gene: 6.

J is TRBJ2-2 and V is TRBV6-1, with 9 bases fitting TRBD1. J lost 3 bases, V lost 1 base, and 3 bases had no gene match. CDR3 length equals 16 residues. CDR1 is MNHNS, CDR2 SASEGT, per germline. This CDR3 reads CASSEGGTGYTGELFF. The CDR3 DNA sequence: TGTGCCAGCAGTGAAGGGGGGACAGGGTACACCGGGGAGCTGTTTTTT.

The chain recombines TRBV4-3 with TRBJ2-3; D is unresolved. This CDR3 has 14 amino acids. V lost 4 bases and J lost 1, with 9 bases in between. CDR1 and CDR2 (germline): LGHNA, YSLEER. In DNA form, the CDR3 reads TGCGCCAGCAGCCCCACCAGACGCACAGATACGCAGTATTTT. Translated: CASSPTRRTDTQYF.

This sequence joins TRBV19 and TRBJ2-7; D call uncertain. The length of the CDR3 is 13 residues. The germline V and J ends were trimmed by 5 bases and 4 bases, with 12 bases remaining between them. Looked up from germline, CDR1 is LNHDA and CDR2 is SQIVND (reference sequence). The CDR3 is CASSPGFGYEQYF. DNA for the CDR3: TGTGCCAGTAGTCCGGGTTTCGGATACGAGCAGTACTTC.

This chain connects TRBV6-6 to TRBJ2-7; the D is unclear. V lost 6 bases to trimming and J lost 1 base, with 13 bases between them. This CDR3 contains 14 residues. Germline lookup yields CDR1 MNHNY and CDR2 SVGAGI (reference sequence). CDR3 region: CASRHGRLSYEQYF. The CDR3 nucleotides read TGTGCCAGCAGACACGGACGTCTTTCCTACGAGCAGTACTTC.

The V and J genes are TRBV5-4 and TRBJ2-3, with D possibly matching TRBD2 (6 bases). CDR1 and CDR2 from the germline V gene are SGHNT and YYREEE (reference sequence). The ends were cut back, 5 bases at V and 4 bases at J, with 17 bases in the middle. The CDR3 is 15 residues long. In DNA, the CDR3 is TGTGCCAGCAGTTTTAGCGGACGGATCGCAGATACGCAGTATTTT. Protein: CASSFSGRIADTQYF.

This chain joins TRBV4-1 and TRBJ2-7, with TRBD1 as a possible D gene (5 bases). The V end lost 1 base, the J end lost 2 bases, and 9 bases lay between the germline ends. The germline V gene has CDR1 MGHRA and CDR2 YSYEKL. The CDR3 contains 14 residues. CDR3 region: CASSQGGDPYEQYF. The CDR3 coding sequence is TGCGCCAGCAGCCAAGGGGGCGACCCCTACGAGCAGTACTTC.

The CDR3 reads CASSQEGSRQFF. DNA of the CDR3: TGCGCCAGCAGCCAAGAGGGAAGTAGGCAGTTCTTC. V is TRBV4-1 and J is TRBJ2-1; no clear D gene. There are 12 residues in the CDR3. CDR1 and CDR2 from the germline V gene are MGHRA and YSYEKL. Trimming took 0 bases from V and 12 from J, leaving 9 bases between them.

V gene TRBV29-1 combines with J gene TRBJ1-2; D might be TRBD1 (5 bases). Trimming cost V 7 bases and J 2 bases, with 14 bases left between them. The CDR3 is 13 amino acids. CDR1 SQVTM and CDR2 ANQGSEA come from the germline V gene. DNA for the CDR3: TGCAGCGCGGCGGGGGGGGTGAACTATGGCTACACCTTC. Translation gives CSAAGGVNYGYTF.

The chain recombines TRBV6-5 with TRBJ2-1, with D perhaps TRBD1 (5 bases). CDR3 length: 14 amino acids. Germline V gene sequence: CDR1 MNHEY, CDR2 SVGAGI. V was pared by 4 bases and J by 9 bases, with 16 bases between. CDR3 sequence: CASSFELKGIEQFF. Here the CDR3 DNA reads TGTGCCAGCAGTTTTGAACTGAAGGGGATTGAGCAGTTCTTC.

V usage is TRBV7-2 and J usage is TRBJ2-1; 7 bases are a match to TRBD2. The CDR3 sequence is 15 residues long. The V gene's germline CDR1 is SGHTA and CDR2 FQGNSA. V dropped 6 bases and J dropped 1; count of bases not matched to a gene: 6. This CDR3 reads CASRSSGRSYNEQFF. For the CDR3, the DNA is TGTGCCAGCAGGAGTAGCGGGCGGTCCTACAATGAGCAGTTCTTC.

The CDR3 DNA is TGTGCCAGCAGCGTAGGCGCGGGAGGAGCCGGGGAGCTGTTTTTT. Translated, it gives CASSVGAGGAGELFF. The chain carries TRBV9 and TRBJ2-2; 8 bases map to TRBD2. There are 15 residues in the CDR3. Unmatched junction bases numbered 4, after V lost 0 bases and J lost 6 bases. Per the germline V gene, CDR1 is SGDLS and CDR2 is YYNGEE.

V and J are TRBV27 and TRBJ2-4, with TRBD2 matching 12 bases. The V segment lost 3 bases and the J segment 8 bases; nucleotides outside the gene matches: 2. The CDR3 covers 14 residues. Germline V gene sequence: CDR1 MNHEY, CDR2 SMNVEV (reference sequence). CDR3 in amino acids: CASSLTSGSHIQYF. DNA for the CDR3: TGTGCCAGCAGTTTGACTAGCGGGAGTCACATTCAGTACTTC.